This TCR beta chain stems from a study of control samples from healthy donors and cancer patients. TCRdb keeps only in-frame clones here, not all; method: immunoSEQ multiplex PCR. The table includes around 130,000 clones, roughly 95% detected once. This clonotype was sampled from a man between 25 and 39 years old in good health. Sequencing was done on a sample of blood.

CDR3 sequence: CASTKETQYF. CDR3 nucleotides: TGTGCCAGCACGAAAGAGACCCAGTACTTC. V gene TRBV6-4 combines with J gene TRBJ2-5; D remains unclear. Germline loops: CDR1 MRHNA, CDR2 SNTAGT. Between the trimmed V and J ends, which lost 7 bases and 3 bases, there was a span of 3 bases. The CDR3 runs 10 residues.